The T cell receptor beta chain under discussion was sequenced for a study of CD8 T cells in Susac syndrome. TCR beta sequencing was performed on blood CD8+ and CD4+ T cells. V was pared by 9 bases and J by 8 bases, with 4 bases of the junction left unmatched. CDR1 is MNHEY, CDR2 SVGAGI, per germline. This CDR3 comprises 11 residues. RNA amounts of roughly 0.45 to 1 ug underwent reverse transcription with random hexamers. Each CDR3 protein gets one entry after TCRdb re-called the immunoSEQ multiplex PCR reads with MiXCR. Here the sample spans about 200,000 distinct CDR3 sequences, 95% being singletons.

The sequence derives from a human donor in good health. Specimen: CD4+ T cells from PBMCs. The rearrangement uses TRBV6-5 and TRBJ2-4; 7 bases agree with TRBD1. The CDR3 is CASNRGDIQYF. DNA of the CDR3: TGTGCCAGTAACAGGGGTGACATTCAGTACTTC.